This T cell receptor (beta chain) was recorded in a study of shared clonotypes between healthy human individuals. Study conclusions and caveats: All-four-donor shared clonotypes had higher generation probabilities than non-shared clonotypes did. Sampling covered nothing but blood. Tissue TCR repertoires likely differ from those found in blood.

Assay used: immunoSEQ multiplex PCR; TCRdb lists only in-frame clones, some missing. The sample includes hundreds of thousands of clones, 90% to 97% of them seen just once. V lost 1 base and J 2 bases, leaving 12 bases between the germline ends. Germline-derived CDR1 and CDR2 are SGHAT and FQDESV (reference sequence). The CDR3 contains 15 residues. This clone appeared once. Its antigen is not identified. Sequencing was carried out using naive CD4+ T cells sorted from blood. Subset specified: CD45RA+ positively selected. This chain connects TRBV11-1 to TRBJ2-7; D is uncertain. The clonotype originates from a woman in her twenties or thirties in good health. The CDR3 region has the DNA TGTGCCAGCAGCTTAGATCTTGCGGAAGCCTACGAGCAGTACTTC. It is translated as CASSLDLAEAYEQYF. Together with reference TRBV11-1 and TRBJ2-7, the CDR3 gives the full variable domain: EAEVAQSPRYKITEKSQAVAFWCDPISGHATLYWYRQILGQGPELLVQFQDESVVDDSQLPKDRFSAERLKGVDSTLKIQPAELGDSAMYLCASSLDLAEAYEQYFGPGTRLTVT.